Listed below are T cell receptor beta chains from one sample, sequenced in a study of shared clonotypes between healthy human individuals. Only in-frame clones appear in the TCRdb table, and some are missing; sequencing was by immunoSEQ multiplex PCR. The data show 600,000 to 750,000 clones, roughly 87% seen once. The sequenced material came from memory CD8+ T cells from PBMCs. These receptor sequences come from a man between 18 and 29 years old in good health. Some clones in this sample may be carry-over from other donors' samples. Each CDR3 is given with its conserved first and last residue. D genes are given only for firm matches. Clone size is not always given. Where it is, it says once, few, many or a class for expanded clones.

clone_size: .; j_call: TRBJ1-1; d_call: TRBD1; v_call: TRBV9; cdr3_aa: CASSVVQGGTEAFF; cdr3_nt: TGTGCCAGCAGCGTAGTACAGGGGGGTACTGAAGCTTTCTTT
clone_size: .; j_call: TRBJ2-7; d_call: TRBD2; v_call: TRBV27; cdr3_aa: CASSAGAYEQYF; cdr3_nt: TGTGCCAGCAGTGCGGGGGCCTACGAGCAGTACTTC
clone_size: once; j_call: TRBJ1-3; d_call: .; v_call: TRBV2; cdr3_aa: CASSEEPFSGNTIYF; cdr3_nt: TGTGCCAGCAGTGAGGAGCCCTTCTCTGGAAACACCATATATTTT
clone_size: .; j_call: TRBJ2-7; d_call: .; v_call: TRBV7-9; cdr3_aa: CASSSFGDSSSYEQYF; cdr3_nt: TGTGCCAGCAGCTCATTCGGGGACTCTAGCTCCTACGAGCAGTACTTC
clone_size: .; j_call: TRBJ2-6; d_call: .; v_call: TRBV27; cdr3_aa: CASSFGFSGANVLTF; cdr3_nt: TGTGCCAGCAGTTTTGGGTTCTCTGGGGCCAACGTCCTGACTTTC
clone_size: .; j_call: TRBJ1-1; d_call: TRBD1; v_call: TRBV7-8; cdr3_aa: CASSTDRAGNTEAFF; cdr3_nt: TGTGCCAGCAGCACGGACAGGGCCGGGAACACTGAAGCTTTCTTT
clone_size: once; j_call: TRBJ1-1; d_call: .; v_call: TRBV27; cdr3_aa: CASSPLRQSEAFF; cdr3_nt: TGTGCCAGCAGTCCCTTACGACAATCTGAAGCTTTCTTT
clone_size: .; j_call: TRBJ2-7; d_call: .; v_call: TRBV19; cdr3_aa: CASSILGAPYEQYF; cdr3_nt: TGTGCCAGTAGTATTCTCGGCGCCCCCTACGAGCAGTACTTC
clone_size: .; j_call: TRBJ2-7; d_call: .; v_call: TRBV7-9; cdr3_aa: CASSLGMAARMQGPYEQYF; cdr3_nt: TGTGCCAGCAGCTTAGGGATGGCCGCTAGGATGCAAGGCCCCTACGAGCAGTACTTC
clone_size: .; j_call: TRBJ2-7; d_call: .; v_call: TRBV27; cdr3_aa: CASSPAGDEQYF; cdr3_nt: TGTGCCAGCAGTCCGGCAGGGGACGAGCAGTACTTC
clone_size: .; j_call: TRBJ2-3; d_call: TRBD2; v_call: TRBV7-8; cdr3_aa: CASSLALAGARPDTQYF; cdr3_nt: TGTGCCAGCAGCTTAGCACTAGCGGGAGCCAGGCCTGATACGCAGTATTTT
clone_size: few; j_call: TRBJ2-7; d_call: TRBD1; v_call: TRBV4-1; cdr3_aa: CASSPTGLDEQYF; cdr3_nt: TGCGCCAGCAGCCCGACAGGGTTGGACGAGCAGTACTTC
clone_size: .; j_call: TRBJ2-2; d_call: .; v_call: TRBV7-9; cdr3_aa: CASSEIPNTGELFF; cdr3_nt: TGTGCCAGCAGCGAGATACCGAACACCGGGGAGCTGTTTTTT
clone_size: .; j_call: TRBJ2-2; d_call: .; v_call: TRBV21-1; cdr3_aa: CASSLRWGRKNTGELFF; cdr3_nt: TGTGCCAGCAGCCTAAGGTGGGGTCGGAAGAACACCGGGGAGCTGTTTTTT
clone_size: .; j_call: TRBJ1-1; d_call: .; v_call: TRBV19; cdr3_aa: CASSGRTGTEAFF; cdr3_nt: TGTGCCAGTAGTGGACGGACGGGCACTGAAGCTTTCTTT
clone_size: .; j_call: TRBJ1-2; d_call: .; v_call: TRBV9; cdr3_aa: CASSVGAGYGYTF; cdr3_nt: TGTGCCAGCAGCGTAGGGGCAGGGTATGGCTACACCTTC
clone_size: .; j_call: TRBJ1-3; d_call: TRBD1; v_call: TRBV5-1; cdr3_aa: CASSSDRGPGNTIYF; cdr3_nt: TGCGCCAGCAGCTCCGACAGGGGTCCTGGAAACACCATATATTTT
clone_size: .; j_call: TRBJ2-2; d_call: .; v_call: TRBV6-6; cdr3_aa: CASSYSNGELFF; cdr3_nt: TGTGCCAGCAGTTACTCGAACGGGGAGCTGTTTTTT
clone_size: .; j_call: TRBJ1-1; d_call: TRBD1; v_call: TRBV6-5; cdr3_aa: CASSNDRGPAEAFF; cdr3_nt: TGTGCCAGCAGTAACGACAGGGGTCCCGCTGAAGCTTTCTTT
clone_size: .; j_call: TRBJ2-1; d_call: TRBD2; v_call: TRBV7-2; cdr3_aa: CASSRLPSGSWNEQFF; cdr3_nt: TGTGCCAGCAGCCGCCTCCCTAGCGGGAGTTGGAATGAGCAGTTCTTC
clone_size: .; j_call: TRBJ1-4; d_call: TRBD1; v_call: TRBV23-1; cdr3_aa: CASSQADRGAATNEKLFF; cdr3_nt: TGCGCCAGCAGTCAAGCCGACAGGGGTGCTGCAACTAATGAAAAACTGTTTTTT
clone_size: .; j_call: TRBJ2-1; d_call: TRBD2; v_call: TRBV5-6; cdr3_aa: CASSYPTSGAEQFF; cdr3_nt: TGTGCCAGCAGCTACCCGACTAGCGGGGCTGAGCAGTTCTTC
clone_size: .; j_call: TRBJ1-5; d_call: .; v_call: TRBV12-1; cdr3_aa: CASSFNRTVGERNQPQHF; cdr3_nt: TGTGCCAGCAGCTTTAATCGCACAGTTGGGGAACGCAATCAGCCCCAGCATTTT
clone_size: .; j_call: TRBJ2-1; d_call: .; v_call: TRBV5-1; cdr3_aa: CASRLDRSSYNEQFF; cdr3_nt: TGCGCCAGCAGACTTGACCGGAGCTCCTACAATGAGCAGTTCTTC
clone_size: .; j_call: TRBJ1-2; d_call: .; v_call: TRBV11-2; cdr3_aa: CASSLGPGGADYTF; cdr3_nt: TGTGCCAGCAGCTTAGGTCCGGGGGGCGCTGACTACACCTTC
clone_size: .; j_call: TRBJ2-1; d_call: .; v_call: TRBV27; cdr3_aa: CASSLNEGRVNNEQFF; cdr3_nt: TGTGCCAGCAGTTTAAATGAGGGTAGGGTGAACAATGAGCAGTTCTTC
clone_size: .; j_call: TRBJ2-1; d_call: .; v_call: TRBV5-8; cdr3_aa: CASSLIAPAIEQFF; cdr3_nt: TGTGCCAGCAGCTTGATTGCCCCGGCCATCGAGCAGTTCTTC
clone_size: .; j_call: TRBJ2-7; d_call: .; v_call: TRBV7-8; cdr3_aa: CASSPYRGYEQYF; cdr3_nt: TGTGCCAGCAGCCCCTACCGGGGCTACGAGCAGTACTTC
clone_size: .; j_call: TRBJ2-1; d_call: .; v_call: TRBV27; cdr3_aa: CASSLSFLFEQFF; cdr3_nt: TGTGCCAGCAGTTTATCGTTCCTTTTTGAGCAGTTCTTC
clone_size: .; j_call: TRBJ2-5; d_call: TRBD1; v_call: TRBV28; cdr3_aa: CASSFTQGAETQYF; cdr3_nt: TGTGCCAGCAGTTTTACACAGGGGGCGGAGACCCAGTACTTC
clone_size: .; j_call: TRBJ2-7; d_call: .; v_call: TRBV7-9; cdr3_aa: CASSSPKGEQYF; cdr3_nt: TGTGCCAGCAGCTCCCCTAAGGGCGAGCAGTACTTC
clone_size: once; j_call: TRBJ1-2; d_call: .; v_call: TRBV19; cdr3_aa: CASSRRLGDYGYTF; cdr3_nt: TGTGCCAGTAGTAGAAGATTGGGGGACTATGGCTACACCTTC
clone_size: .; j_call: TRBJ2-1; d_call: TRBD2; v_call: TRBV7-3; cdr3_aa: CASSLLAGVNEQFF; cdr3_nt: TGTGCCAGCAGCTTACTAGCGGGAGTCAATGAGCAGTTCTTC
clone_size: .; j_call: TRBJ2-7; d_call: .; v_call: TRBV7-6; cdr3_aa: CASSSRAGTYEQYF; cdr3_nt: TGTGCCAGCAGCTCGAGGGCAGGGACCTACGAGCAGTACTTC
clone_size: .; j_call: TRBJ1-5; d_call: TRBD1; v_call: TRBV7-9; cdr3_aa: CASSYGTVYQPQHF; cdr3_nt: TGTGCCAGCAGCTACGGGACAGTTTATCAGCCCCAGCATTTT
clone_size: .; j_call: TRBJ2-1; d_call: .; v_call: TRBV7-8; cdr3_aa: CASGRLADEQFF; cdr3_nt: TGTGCCAGCGGGCGACTGGCGGATGAGCAGTTCTTC
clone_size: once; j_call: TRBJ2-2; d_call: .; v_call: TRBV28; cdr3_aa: CASSGGAGDAGELFF; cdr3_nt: TGTGCCAGCAGTGGCGGGGCAGGGGACGCCGGGGAGCTGTTTTTT
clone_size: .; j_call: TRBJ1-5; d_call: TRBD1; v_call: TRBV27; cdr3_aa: CASSYYGTGVNQPQHF; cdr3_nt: TGTGCCAGCAGTTACTACGGGACAGGAGTTAATCAGCCCCAGCATTTT
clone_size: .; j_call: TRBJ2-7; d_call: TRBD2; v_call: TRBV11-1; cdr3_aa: CASSDLRGIPYEQYF; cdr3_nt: TGTGCCAGCAGCGACTTGCGGGGGATTCCCTACGAGCAGTACTTC
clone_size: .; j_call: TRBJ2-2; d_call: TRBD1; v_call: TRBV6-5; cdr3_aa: CASSSWTGANTGELFF; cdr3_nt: TGTGCCAGCAGTTCCTGGACAGGGGCGAACACCGGGGAGCTGTTTTTT
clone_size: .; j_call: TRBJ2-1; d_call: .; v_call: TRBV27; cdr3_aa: CASSSRGYNEQFF; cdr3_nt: TGTGCCAGCAGTTCCCGGGGTTACAATGAGCAGTTCTTC
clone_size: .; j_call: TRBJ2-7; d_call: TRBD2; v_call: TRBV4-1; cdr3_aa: CASSQILAGLYEQYF; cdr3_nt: TGCGCCAGCAGCCAGATCCTAGCGGGCCTCTACGAGCAGTACTTC
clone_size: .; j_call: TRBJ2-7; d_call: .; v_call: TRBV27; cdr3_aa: CASSLSQGETSYEQYF; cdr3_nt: TGTGCCAGCAGTTTATCTCAGGGAGAAACCTCCTACGAGCAGTACTTC
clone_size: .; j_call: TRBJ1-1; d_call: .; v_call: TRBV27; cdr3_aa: CASSLSFGGEAFF; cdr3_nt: TGTGCCAGCAGTTTATCATTCGGAGGTGAAGCTTTCTTT
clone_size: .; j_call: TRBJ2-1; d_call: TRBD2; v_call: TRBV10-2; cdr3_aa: CAIGLAGYNEQFF; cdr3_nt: TGCGCCATTGGACTAGCGGGTTACAATGAGCAGTTCTTC
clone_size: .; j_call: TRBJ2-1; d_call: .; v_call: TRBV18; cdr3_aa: CASSSVVYRDEQFF; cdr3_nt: TGTGCCAGCTCATCGGTCGTTTACCGCGATGAGCAGTTCTTC
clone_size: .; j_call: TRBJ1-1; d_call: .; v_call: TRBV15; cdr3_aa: CATLGTGTDGAEAFF; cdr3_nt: TGTGCCACCTTAGGAACAGGGACGGATGGTGCTGAAGCTTTCTTT
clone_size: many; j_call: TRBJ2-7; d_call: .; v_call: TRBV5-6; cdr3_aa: CASSLTPYEQYF; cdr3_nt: TGTGCCAGCAGCTTGACACCCTACGAGCAGTACTTC
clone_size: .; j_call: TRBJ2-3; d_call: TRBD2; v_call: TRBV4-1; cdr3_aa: CASSQDDTGGLTDTQYF; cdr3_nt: TGCGCCAGCAGCCAAGATGATACGGGGGGGCTCACAGATACGCAGTATTTT
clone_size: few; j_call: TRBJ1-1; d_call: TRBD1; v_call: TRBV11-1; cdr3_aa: CASSLSRGAGTEAFF; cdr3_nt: TGTGCCAGCAGCTTAAGCAGGGGGGCTGGTACTGAAGCTTTCTTT
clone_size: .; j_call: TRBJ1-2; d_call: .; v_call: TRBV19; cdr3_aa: CASSTGSNYGYTF; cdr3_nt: TGTGCCAGTAGTACGGGCAGTAACTATGGCTACACCTTC
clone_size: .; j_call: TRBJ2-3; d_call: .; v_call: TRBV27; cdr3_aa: CASSLLAPTRTDTQYF; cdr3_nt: TGTGCCAGCAGCCTACTGGCGCCCACCCGCACAGATACGCAGTATTTT
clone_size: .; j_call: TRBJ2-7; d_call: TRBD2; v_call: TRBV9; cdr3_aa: CASSVESSGTTYEQYF; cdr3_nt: TGTGCCAGCAGCGTAGAATCTAGCGGTACGACCTACGAGCAGTACTTC
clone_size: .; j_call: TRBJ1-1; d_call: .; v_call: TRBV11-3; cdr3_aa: CASSLVNTHTEAFF; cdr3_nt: TGTGCCAGCAGCTTAGTTAATACGCACACTGAAGCTTTCTTT
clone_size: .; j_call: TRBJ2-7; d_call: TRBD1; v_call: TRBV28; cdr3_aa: CASQKPHRGPEQYF; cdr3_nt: TGTGCCAGCCAAAAACCTCACAGGGGCCCCGAGCAGTACTTC